Presented here are 2 T cell receptor beta chains from one specimen sequenced in a study of blood T cell repertoires in COVID-19 (dated by TCRdb to 2020 to 2021). Library construction relied on the immunoSEQ multiplex PCR assay. TCRdb re-hosts the immuneACCESS table, in-frame sequences only. Its copies lack some clones; in the studies checked, an unresolved V gene accounts for under half of them, and the cause for the rest is not known. This sample gives roughly 100,000 clones in total; roughly 92% of them show up just once. The ten largest clonotypes hold under 2% of the sample. What was sequenced was peripheral blood. The source is a woman aged 50 to 60 with COVID-19, enrolled during active disease.

Written as DNA, the CDR3 is TGTGCCAGCGGCAGGGGGACTGAAGCTTTCTTT. Translation: CASGRGTEAFF. This sequence joins TRBV12-3 or TRBV12-4 and TRBJ1-1; 7 bases are shared with TRBD1. V lost 8 bases and J lost 5; bases outside the gene matches: 2. The CDR3 sequence is 11 residues long.

V is TRBV27 and J is TRBJ1-6, with D possibly matching TRBD1 (6 bases). The length of the CDR3 is 18 residues. Germline assignment: CDR1 MNHEY and CDR2 SMNVEV (reference sequence). With 7 bases removed from V and 7 bases from J, the gap between germline ends came to 26 bases. CDR3 region: CASKARLIGPDSNSPLHF. The CDR3 nucleotides are TGTGCCAGCAAAGCCCGATTAATCGGGCCGGACAGCAATTCACCCCTCCACTTT.